This is a list of T cell receptor beta chains from one sample in a study of T cell repertoires in cytomegalovirus infection. Antigen specificity for these receptors is unknown. TCRdb re-called the reads with MiXCR, one entry per CDR3 protein. The table records fewer than 900,000 distinct CDR3 sequences, almost 30% of them present only once. The material sequenced was cultured CD8+ T cells from PBMCs, taken from culture after CMV antigen stimulation. Receptors originate from a human donor in good health (CMV status not recorded). Some clones in this sample may be carry-over from other donors' samples. Each CDR3 is given with its conserved first and last residue. The order of the fields is J gene, V gene, clone size, D gene, CDR3 DNA, CDR3 protein. A D gene is named only where the DNA matches it firmly. Clone size is shown for a subset of rows, as once, few, many or a class of expanded clone.

j_call: TRBJ2-7; v_call: TRBV11-2; clone_size: NA; d_call: NA; cdr3_nt: TGTGCCAGCAGCTTCAGACAGAGCGATCTCTACGAGCAGTACTTC; cdr3_aa: CASSFRQSDLYEQYF
j_call: TRBJ2-7; v_call: TRBV6-2/TRBV6-3; clone_size: few; d_call: TRBD1; cdr3_nt: TGTGCCAGCAGATCGGACAGGAGGACCTACGAGCAGTACTTC; cdr3_aa: CASRSDRRTYEQYF
j_call: TRBJ2-5; v_call: TRBV7-8; clone_size: many; d_call: TRBD1; cdr3_nt: TGTGCCAGCAGCTTAGTATATTCAGGGGGCCCCCCAGAGACCCAGTACTTC; cdr3_aa: CASSLVYSGGPPETQYF
j_call: TRBJ2-2; v_call: TRBV7-6; clone_size: NA; d_call: NA; cdr3_nt: TGTGCCAGCAGCTTAGAAGTGGGAGGCACCGGGGAGCTGTTTTTT; cdr3_aa: CASSLEVGGTGELFF
j_call: TRBJ2-5; v_call: TRBV12-3/TRBV12-4; clone_size: NA; d_call: TRBD2; cdr3_nt: TGTGCCACAGGGTTCGCGGGGGATCAAGAGACCCAGTACTTC; cdr3_aa: CATGFAGDQETQYF
j_call: TRBJ2-3; v_call: TRBV29-1; clone_size: few; d_call: TRBD2; cdr3_nt: TGCAGCGTTGAAGGAAACGAACTAGCGGGCCTTAGCACAGATACGCAGTATTTT; cdr3_aa: CSVEGNELAGLSTDTQYF
j_call: TRBJ1-1; v_call: TRBV27; clone_size: NA; d_call: NA; cdr3_nt: TGTGCCGGGGCGGCCCTGAACACTGAAGCTTTCTTT; cdr3_aa: CAGAALNTEAFF
j_call: TRBJ2-3; v_call: TRBV9; clone_size: once; d_call: TRBD2; cdr3_nt: TGTGCCAGCAGCGTAGAAGGCACTAGCGGGGGGCTGATTAGCACAGATACGCAGTATTTT; cdr3_aa: CASSVEGTSGGLISTDTQYF
j_call: TRBJ2-3; v_call: TRBV27; clone_size: NA; d_call: NA; cdr3_nt: TGTGCCAGCCTGAGTGAGGGTAGTACGCAGTATTTT; cdr3_aa: CASLSEGSTQYF
j_call: TRBJ1-2; v_call: TRBV19; clone_size: NA; d_call: TRBD1; cdr3_nt: TGTGCCAGTTCGGAGGACAGGGGGCGGCGAGGCTATGGCTACACCTTC; cdr3_aa: CASSEDRGRRGYGYTF
j_call: TRBJ1-5; v_call: TRBV7-2; clone_size: few; d_call: NA; cdr3_nt: TGTGCCAGCAGCTTAGCCCTCCGGGGGCCCCAGCATTTT; cdr3_aa: CASSLALRGPQHF
j_call: TRBJ1-2; v_call: TRBV5-4; clone_size: few; d_call: NA; cdr3_nt: TGTGCCAGCAGCTTGGCCCCTACCTATGGCTACACCTTC; cdr3_aa: CASSLAPTYGYTF
j_call: TRBJ2-1; v_call: TRBV7-2; clone_size: few; d_call: NA; cdr3_nt: TGTGCCAGCAGCTTAGCCGGGGGAACCAAGGATGAGCAGTTCTTC; cdr3_aa: CASSLAGGTKDEQFF
j_call: TRBJ1-2; v_call: TRBV6-1; clone_size: NA; d_call: NA; cdr3_nt: TGTGCCACCCTCGGTCGACAGGATCACTATGGCTACACCTTC; cdr3_aa: CATLGRQDHYGYTF
j_call: TRBJ2-5; v_call: TRBV29-1; clone_size: once; d_call: TRBD1; cdr3_nt: TGCAGCGTTGAGACAGGGGACGGAGAGACCCAGTACTTC; cdr3_aa: CSVETGDGETQYF